Each of the 19 T cell receptor beta chains below was sequenced from the same sample in a study of blood T cells in healthy people across ages (dated by TCRdb to the mid-2010s). Library method: 5' RACE. TCRdb records Illumina HiSeq 2500 as the sequencer. A second PCR of roughly 6 to 11 cycles was performed with a sample-barcoded 5' primer and a J-beta primer mix. TCRdb reworked the public reads: Q25 trimming with fastp, MiXCR clone assembly, productive beta chains retained. Every distinct CDR3 protein forms one entry, paired with its most common genes and DNA. The sample yields roughly 1,800,000 distinct CDR3 sequences; around 48% were counted once. The leading ten clones occupy 2% to 2.5% of the sample. Sequencing was performed on blood. These receptors all come from a woman in her thirties or forties in good health.

This rearrangement joins TRBV27 to TRBJ1-1; TRBD1 matches 9 bases. Germline CDR1 reads MNHEY; CDR2 reads SMNVEV (reference sequence). V was clipped by 9 bases and J by 6 bases; unmatched bases: 14. The CDR3 extends over 15 amino acids. The CDR3 nucleotides are TGTGCCAGTACATTGACACAGGGGGCGGGGGCTGAAGCTTTCTTT. Protein: CASTLTQGAGAEAFF.

The CDR3 coding sequence is TGTGCCATCAGCAAACAGGGCTACGAGCAGTACTTC. Residues: CAISKQGYEQYF. The genes are TRBV10-3 and TRBJ2-4, with a tentative D call TRBD1 (6 bases). The DNA end is a closer match to TRBJ2-7, so the J assignment may be wrong. This CDR3 has 12 residues. Germline loops: CDR1 ENHRY, CDR2 SYGVKD.

This clonotype was seen more than once but under ten times. This chain uses TRBV7-2 with TRBJ2-3; D is unresolved. There are 13 residues in the CDR3. Trimming removed 5 bases from V and 7 bases from J, with 13 bases in between. The germline V gene has CDR1 SGHTA and CDR2 FQGNSA. Here the CDR3 DNA reads TGTGCCAGCAGCCTCTCAACTACACATACGCAGTATTTT. Translating it yields CASSLSTTHTQYF.

The chain has TRBV12-3 or TRBV12-4 and TRBJ1-1; D may be TRBD1 (6 bases). The ends were cut back, 2 bases at V and 0 bases at J, with 10 bases in the middle. The CDR3 covers 15 residues. The CDR3 region is CASSLSGAMNTEAFF. The DNA for the CDR3 is TGTGCCAGCAGTTTATCGGGGGCGATGAACACTGAAGCTTTCTTT.

The chain joins TRBV20-1 to TRBJ2-7; 12 bases line up with TRBD2. Per the germline V gene, CDR1 is DFQATT and CDR2 is SNEGSKA (reference sequence). After removal of 3 bases from V and 4 bases from J, the junction contained 4 bases not matched to a gene. The CDR3 loop spans 14 amino acids. In nucleotides, the CDR3 is TGCAGTGCTAGCATGACTAGCGGGGGATACGAGCAGTACTTC. Amino acid sequence: CSASMTSGGYEQYF.

This clonotype turned up a few times. The chain joins TRBV4-2 to TRBJ2-5; D is ambiguous. The CDR3 covers 14 residues. Germline values: CDR1 LGHNA, CDR2 YNFKEQ. Deletions cut 4 bases from V and 1 base from J, with 10 bases between. The CDR3 loop reads CASSLKNLQETQYF. The CDR3 DNA reads TGTGCCAGCAGCCTGAAAAATCTCCAAGAGACCCAGTACTTC.

V gene TRBV29-1 combines with J gene TRBJ2-1; 11 bases agree with TRBD2. Looked up from germline, CDR1 is SQVTM and CDR2 is ANQGSEA. Trimming removed 5 bases from V and 10 bases from J; junction bases left unmatched: 16. This CDR3 comprises 16 residues. For the CDR3, the DNA is TGCAGCGTTTCGCAACTAGCGGGGGTCGGCTCCTACGAGCAGTTCTTC. It specifies CSVSQLAGVGSYEQFF.

The chain is built from TRBV6-1 and TRBJ1-6; TRBD1 matches 9 bases. Germline CDR1 and CDR2: MNHNS and SASEGT. The CDR3 totals 16 residues. J gave up 5 bases and V 7 bases, and 9 bases lay outside the gene matches. The CDR3 protein is CASNLGQGFDNSPLHF. CDR3 bases: TGTGCCAGCAATCTAGGACAGGGGTTTGATAATTCACCCCTCCACTTT.

This clonotype has just one count. The CDR3 DNA reads TGTGCCAGCAGTTGGAGCATAGGTGCCGATGCCTACGAGCAGTACTTC. As protein: CASSWSIGADAYEQYF. The J gene is TRBJ2-7, the V gene TRBV27; D is unclear. V lost 4 bases and J lost 2, with 18 bases in between. The V gene's germline CDR1 is MNHEY and CDR2 SMNVEV (reference sequence). The CDR3 sequence is 16 residues long.

The chain combines TRBV2 with TRBJ1-6; no firm D call. V lost 10 bases, J lost 0 bases, and 16 bases lay in between. This CDR3 contains 16 residues. Germline V gene sequence: CDR1 SNHLY, CDR2 FYNNEI. CDR3 protein: CATLPPAGSYNSPLHF. CDR3 DNA: TGTGCCACCCTCCCTCCGGCAGGCTCCTATAATTCACCCCTCCACTTT.

The chain combines TRBV4-3 with TRBJ1-2, with D hard to call. CDR1 LGHNA and CDR2 YSLEER come from the germline V gene. V was pared by 0 bases and J by 4 bases, with 9 bases between. The CDR3 totals 14 residues. The CDR3 nucleotides read TGCGCCAGCAGCCAAGATAGAAGGGTCTATGGCTACACCTTC. Protein: CASSQDRRVYGYTF.

This clonotype was detected only a few times. The rearrangement links TRBV5-1 to TRBJ2-3; D unresolved. Germline lookup yields CDR1 SGHRS and CDR2 YFSETQ. CDR3 length: 14 amino acids. With 4 bases removed from V and 3 bases from J, the gap between germline ends came to 12 bases. The CDR3 bases are TGCGCCAGCAGCCATCCGCAGGTGACAGATACGCAGTATTTT. Translating gives CASSHPQVTDTQYF. Full variable domain (missing parts from reference TRBV5-1 and TRBJ2-3): KAGVTQTPRYLIKTRGQQVTLSCSPISGHRSVSWYQQTPGQGLQFLFEYFSETQRNKGNFPGRFSGRQFSNSRSEMNVSTLELGDSALYLCASSHPQVTDTQYFGPGTRLTVL.

This clonotype showed up many times. The chain employs TRBV29-1 and TRBJ1-2; tentatively, D is TRBD1 (6 bases). V lost 6 bases, J lost 0 bases, and 11 bases lay in between. The CDR3 is 13 amino acids. The V gene's germline CDR1 is SQVTM and CDR2 ANQGSEA. CDR3 amino acids: CSVPGQPNYGYTF. CDR3 nucleotide sequence: TGCAGCGTGCCCGGACAGCCTAACTATGGCTACACCTTC.

The V and J genes are TRBV7-2 and TRBJ1-2; weak D call: TRBD1 (6 bases). V was cut by 4 bases and J by 8 bases, with 11 bases left in between. Per germline, CDR1 SGHTA and CDR2 FQGNSA. This CDR3 spans 12 amino acids. The CDR3 bases are TGTGCCAGCAGCTCGGGACACAGAGGCTACACCTTC. It translates to CASSSGHRGYTF.

This clonotype turned up a few times. This chain connects TRBV15 to TRBJ2-3; no firm D call. The germline CDR1 and CDR2 sequences are LNHNV and YYDKDF (reference sequence). Between the trimmed V and J ends, which lost 1 base and 2 bases, there was a span of 10 bases. The CDR3 sequence is 15 residues long. DNA of the CDR3: TGTGCCACCAGCAGAGTCGAGGTGACCACAGATACGCAGTATTTT. Its translation: CATSRVEVTTDTQYF.

This clonotype was seen at least ten times. The chain employs TRBV29-1 and TRBJ2-3; weak D call: TRBD2 (5 bases). The CDR3 extends over 14 amino acids. Trimming pared 7 bases from V and 6 bases from J, leaving 20 bases between. Germline V gene sequence: CDR1 SQVTM, CDR2 ANQGSEA. CDR3 coding DNA: TGCAGCGCTACCGGGTCCCGGGGTGGGGATACGCAGTATTTT. Protein: CSATGSRGGDTQYF.

The CDR3 nucleotides are TGTGCCACCAGCAGAGCAAGCGGTTATGCAGAGACCCAGTACTTC. Its protein product is CATSRASGYAETQYF. The chain uses TRBV15 and TRBJ2-5; the D gene is possibly TRBD2 (5 bases). CDR1 is LNHNV and CDR2 is YYDKDF in the germline V gene (reference sequence). V was trimmed by 1 base and J by 4 bases, leaving 13 bases between them. The CDR3 is 15 amino acids.

The rearrangement uses TRBV29-1 and TRBJ2-6; 10 nucleotides line up with TRBD1. The length of the CDR3 is 17 residues. Germline V gene data show CDR1 as SQVTM and CDR2 as ANQGSEA. V dropped 4 bases and J dropped 2; count of bases not matched to a gene: 8. CDR3 loop: CSVVSGTGVTGANVLTF. The CDR3 bases are TGCAGCGTTGTTAGTGGGACAGGGGTCACTGGGGCCAACGTCCTGACTTTC.

In its sample, this clonotype was seen a few times. The chain is built from TRBV9 and TRBJ2-5, with D hard to call. The CDR3 loop spans 14 amino acids. Germline V gene sequence: CDR1 SGDLS, CDR2 YYNGEE. V was pared by 2 bases and J by 2 bases, with 10 bases between. The CDR3 protein is CASSVTLGQETQYF. The CDR3 nucleotides read TGTGCCAGCAGCGTGACGTTGGGACAAGAGACCCAGTACTTC.